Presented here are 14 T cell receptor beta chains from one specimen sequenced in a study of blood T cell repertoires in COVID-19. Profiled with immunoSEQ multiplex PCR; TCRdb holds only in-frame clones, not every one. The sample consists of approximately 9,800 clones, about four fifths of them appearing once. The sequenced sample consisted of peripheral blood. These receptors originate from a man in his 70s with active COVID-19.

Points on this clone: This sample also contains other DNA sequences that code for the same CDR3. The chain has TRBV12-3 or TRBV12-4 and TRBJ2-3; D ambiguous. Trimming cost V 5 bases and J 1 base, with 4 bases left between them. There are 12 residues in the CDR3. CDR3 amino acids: CASSLRTDTQYF. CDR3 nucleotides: TGTGCCAGCAGTCTACGCACAGATACGCAGTATTTT.

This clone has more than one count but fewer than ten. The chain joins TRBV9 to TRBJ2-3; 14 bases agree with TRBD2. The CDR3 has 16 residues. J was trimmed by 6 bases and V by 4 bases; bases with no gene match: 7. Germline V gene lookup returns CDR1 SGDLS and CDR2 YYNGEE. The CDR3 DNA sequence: TGTGCCAGCAGCACCGGACTAGCGGGAGGCCGGGATACGCAGTATTTT. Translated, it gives CASSTGLAGGRDTQYF.

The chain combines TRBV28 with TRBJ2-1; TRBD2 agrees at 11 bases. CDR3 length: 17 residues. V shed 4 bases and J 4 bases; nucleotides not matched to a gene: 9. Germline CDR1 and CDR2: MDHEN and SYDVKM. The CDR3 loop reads CASSSGEGLAEYNEQFF. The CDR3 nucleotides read TGTGCCAGCAGTTCCGGGGAGGGACTAGCGGAATACAATGAGCAGTTCTTC.

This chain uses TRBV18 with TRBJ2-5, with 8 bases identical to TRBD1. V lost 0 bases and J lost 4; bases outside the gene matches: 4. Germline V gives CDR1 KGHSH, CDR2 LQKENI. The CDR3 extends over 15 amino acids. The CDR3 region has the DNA TGTGCCAGCTCACCACCGGGCGACAGGGGAGAGACCCAGTACTTC. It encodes CASSPPGDRGETQYF.

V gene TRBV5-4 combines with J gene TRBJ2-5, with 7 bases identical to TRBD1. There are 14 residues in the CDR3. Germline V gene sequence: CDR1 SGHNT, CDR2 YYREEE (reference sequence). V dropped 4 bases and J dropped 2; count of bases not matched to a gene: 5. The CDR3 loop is CASSTGQRQETQYF. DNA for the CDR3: TGTGCCAGCAGCACGGGACAGCGTCAAGAGACCCAGTACTTC.

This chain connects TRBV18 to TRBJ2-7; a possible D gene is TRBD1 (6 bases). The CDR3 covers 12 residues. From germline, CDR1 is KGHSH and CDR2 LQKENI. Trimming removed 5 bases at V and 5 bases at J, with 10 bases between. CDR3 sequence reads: CASSATGHEQYF. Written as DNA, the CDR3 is TGTGCCAGCTCAGCAACAGGGCACGAGCAGTACTTC. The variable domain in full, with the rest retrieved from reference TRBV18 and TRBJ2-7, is NAGVMQNPRHLVRRRGQEARLRCSPMKGHSHVYWYRQLPEEGLKFMVYLQKENIIDESGMPKERFSAEFPKEGPSILRIQQVVRGDSAAYFCASSATGHEQYFGPGTRLTVT.

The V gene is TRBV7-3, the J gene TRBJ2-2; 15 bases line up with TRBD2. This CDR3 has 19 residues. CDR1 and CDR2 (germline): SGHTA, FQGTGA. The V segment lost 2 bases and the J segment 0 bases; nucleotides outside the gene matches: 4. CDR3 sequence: CASSLFGLAGGTNTGELFF. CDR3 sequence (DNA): TGTGCCAGCAGCTTATTTGGACTAGCGGGAGGGACGAACACCGGGGAGCTGTTTTTT.

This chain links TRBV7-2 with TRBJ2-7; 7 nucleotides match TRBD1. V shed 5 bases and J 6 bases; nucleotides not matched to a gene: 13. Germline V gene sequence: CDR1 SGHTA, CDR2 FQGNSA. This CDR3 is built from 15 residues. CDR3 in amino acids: CASSTRQGEGREQYF. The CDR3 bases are TGTGCCAGCAGCACCCGACAGGGAGAAGGGCGCGAGCAGTACTTC.

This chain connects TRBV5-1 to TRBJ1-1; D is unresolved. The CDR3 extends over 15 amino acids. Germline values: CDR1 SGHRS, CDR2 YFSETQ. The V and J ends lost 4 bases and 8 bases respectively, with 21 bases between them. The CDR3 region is CASSGGSRVADEAFF. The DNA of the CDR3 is TGCGCCAGCAGCGGAGGCAGCCGAGTGGCAGACGAAGCTTTCTTT.

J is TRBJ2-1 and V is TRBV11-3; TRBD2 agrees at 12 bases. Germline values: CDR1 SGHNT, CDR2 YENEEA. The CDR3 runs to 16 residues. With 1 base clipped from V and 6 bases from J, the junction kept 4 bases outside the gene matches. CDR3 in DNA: TGTGCCAGCAGCTTAGGGACTAGCGGGGACTCCAATGAGCAGTTCTTC. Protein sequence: CASSLGTSGDSNEQFF.

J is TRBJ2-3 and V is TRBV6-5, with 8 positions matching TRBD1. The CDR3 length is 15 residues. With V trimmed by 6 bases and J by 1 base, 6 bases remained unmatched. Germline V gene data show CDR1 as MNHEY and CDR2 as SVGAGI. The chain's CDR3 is CASSSAGGGTDTQYF. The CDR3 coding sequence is TGTGCCAGCAGCTCCGCAGGGGGCGGCACAGATACGCAGTATTTT.

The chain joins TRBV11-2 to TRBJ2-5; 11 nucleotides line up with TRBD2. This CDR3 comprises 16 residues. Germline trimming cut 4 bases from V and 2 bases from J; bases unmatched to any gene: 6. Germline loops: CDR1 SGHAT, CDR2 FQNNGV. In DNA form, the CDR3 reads TGTGCCAGCAGCTGGGGACTAGCGGTAATACAAGAGACCCAGTACTTC. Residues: CASSWGLAVIQETQYF.

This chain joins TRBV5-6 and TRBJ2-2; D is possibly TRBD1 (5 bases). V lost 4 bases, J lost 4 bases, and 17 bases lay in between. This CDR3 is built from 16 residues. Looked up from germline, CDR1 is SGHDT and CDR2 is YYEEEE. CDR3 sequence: CASSLGQGKSTGELFF. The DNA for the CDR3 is TGTGCCAGCAGCCTAGGCCAGGGTAAGAGCACCGGGGAGCTGTTTTTT.

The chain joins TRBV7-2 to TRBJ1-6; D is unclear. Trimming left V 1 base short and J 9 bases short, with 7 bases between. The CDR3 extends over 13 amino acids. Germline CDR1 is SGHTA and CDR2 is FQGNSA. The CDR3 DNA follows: TGTGCCAGCAGCTTAGATCATAGTTCACCCCTCCACTTT. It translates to CASSLDHSSPLHF.